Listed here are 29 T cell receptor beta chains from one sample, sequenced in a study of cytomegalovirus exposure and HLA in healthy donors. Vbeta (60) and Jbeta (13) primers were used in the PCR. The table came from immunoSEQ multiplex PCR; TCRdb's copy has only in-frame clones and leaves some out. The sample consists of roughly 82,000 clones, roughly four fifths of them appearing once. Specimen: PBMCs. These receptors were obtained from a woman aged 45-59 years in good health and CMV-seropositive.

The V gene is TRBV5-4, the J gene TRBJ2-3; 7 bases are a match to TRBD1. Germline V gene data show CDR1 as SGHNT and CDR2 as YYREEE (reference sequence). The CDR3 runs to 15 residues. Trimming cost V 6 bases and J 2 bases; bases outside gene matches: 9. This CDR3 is CASTEGGGYTDTQYF. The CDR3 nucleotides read TGTGCCAGCACCGAAGGGGGCGGTTACACAGATACGCAGTATTTT.

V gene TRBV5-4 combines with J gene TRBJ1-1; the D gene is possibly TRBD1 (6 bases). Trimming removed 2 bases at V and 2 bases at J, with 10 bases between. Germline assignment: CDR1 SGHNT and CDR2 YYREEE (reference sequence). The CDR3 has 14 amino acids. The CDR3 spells CASSFGQQNTEAFF. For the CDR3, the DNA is TGTGCCAGCAGCTTTGGACAGCAAAACACTGAAGCTTTCTTT.

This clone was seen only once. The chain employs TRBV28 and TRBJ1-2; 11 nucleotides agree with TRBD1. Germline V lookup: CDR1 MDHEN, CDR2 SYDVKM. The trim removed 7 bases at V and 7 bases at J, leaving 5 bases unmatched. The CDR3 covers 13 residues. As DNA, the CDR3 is TGTGCCAGCATACGGACAGGGGGCTTTGGCTACACCTTC. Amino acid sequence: CASIRTGGFGYTF.

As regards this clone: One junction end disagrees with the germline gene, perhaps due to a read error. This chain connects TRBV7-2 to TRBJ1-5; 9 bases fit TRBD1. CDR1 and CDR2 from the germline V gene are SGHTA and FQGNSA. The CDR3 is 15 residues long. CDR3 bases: TGTGCCAGCAGCTTCCGGACAGGGGTCAATCAGCCCCAGAATTTT. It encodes CASSFRTGVNQPQNF.

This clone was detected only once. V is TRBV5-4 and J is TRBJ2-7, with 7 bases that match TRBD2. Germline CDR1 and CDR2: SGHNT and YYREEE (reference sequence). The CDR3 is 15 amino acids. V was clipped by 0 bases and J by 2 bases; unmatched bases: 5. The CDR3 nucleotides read TGTGCCAGCAGCTTGGTTGGCGGGAGAACCTACGAGCAGTACTTC. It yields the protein CASSLVGGRTYEQYF.

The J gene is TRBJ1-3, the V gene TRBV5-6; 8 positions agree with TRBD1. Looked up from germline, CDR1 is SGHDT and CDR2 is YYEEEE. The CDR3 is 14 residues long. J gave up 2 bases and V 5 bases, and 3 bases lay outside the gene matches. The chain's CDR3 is CASRKTGAGNTIYF. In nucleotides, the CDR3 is TGTGCCAGCAGGAAGACAGGGGCTGGAAACACCATATATTTT.

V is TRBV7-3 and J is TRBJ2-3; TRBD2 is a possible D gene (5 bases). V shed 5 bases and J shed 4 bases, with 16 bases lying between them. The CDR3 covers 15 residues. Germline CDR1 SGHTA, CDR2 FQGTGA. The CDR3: CASSPTRVGADTQYF. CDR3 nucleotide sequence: TGTGCCAGCAGCCCTACTAGGGTAGGCGCAGATACGCAGTATTTT.

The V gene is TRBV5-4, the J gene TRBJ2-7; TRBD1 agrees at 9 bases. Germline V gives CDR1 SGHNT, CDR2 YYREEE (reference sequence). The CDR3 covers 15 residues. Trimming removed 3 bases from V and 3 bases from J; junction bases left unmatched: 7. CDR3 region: CASSSRTGVNYEQYF. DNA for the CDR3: TGTGCCAGCAGCTCCCGGACAGGGGTTAACTACGAGCAGTACTTC.

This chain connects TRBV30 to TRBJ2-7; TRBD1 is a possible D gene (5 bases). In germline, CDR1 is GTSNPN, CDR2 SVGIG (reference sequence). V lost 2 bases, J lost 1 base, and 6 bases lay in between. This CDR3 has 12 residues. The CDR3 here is CAWSRQSYEQYF. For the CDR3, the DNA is TGTGCCTGGAGTAGACAGTCCTACGAGCAGTACTTC.

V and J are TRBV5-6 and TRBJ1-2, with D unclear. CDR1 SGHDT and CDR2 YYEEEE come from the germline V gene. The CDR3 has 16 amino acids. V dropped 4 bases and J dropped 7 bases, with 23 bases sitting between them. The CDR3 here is CASSLYPRGLFSGYTF. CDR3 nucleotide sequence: TGTGCCAGCAGCCTGTACCCACGGGGTTTGTTCTCTGGCTACACCTTC.

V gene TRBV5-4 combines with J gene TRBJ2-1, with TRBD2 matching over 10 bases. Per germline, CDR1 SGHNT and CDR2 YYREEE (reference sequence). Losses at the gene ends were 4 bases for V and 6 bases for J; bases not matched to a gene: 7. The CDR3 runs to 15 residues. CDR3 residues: CASSRLAGRFNEQFF. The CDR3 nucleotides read TGTGCCAGCAGCAGACTAGCGGGCCGATTCAATGAGCAGTTCTTC.

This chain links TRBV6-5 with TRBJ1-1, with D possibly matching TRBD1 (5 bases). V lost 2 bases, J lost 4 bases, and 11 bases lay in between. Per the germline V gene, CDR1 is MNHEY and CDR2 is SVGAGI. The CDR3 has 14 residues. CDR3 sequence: CASSYRGFGTEAFF. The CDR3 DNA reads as TGTGCCAGCAGTTACAGGGGCTTTGGCACTGAAGCTTTCTTT.

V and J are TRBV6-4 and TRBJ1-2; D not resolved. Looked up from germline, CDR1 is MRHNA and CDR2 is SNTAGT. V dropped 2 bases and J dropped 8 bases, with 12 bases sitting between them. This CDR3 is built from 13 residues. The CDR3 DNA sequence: TGTGCCAGCAGTGACGGTGAGACTAACGGCTACACCTTC. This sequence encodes CASSDGETNGYTF.

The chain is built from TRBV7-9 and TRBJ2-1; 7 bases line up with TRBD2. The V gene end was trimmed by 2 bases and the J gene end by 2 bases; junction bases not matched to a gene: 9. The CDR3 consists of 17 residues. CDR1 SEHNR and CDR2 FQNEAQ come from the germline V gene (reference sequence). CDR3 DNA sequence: TGTGCCAGCAGCTTAAGGGCGGGACTATACCCCTACAATGAGCAGTTCTTC. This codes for CASSLRAGLYPYNEQFF.

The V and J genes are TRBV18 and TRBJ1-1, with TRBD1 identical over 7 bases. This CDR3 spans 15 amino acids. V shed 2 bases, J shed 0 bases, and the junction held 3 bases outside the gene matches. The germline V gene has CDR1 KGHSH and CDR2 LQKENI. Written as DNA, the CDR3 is TGTGCCAGCTCACCAGCGGGACAGCTGAACACTGAAGCTTTCTTT. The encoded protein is CASSPAGQLNTEAFF.

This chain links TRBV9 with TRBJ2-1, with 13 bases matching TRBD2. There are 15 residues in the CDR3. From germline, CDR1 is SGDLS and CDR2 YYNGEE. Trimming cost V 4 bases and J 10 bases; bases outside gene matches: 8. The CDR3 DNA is TGTGCCAGCAGCCCAGCACTAGCGGGAGGGGGCGAGCAGTTCTTC. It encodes CASSPALAGGGEQFF.

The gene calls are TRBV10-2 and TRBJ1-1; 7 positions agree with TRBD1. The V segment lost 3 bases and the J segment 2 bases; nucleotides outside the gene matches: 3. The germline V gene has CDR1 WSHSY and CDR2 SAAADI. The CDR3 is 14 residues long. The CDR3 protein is CASSENRGNTEAFF. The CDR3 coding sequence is TGCGCCAGCAGTGAAAACAGGGGTAACACTGAAGCTTTCTTT.

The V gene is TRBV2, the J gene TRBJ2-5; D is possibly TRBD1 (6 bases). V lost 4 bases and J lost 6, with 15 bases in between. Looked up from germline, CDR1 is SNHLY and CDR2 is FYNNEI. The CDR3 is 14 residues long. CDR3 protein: CASSAFGQLKTQYF. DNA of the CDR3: TGTGCCAGCAGTGCCTTCGGACAGTTGAAGACCCAGTACTTC. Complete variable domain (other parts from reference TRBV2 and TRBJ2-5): EPEVTQTPSHQVTQMGQEVILRCVPISNHLYFYWYRQILGQKVEFLVSFYNNEISEKSEIFDDQFSVERPDGSNFTLKIRSTKLEDSAMYFCASSAFGQLKTQYFGPGTRLLVL.

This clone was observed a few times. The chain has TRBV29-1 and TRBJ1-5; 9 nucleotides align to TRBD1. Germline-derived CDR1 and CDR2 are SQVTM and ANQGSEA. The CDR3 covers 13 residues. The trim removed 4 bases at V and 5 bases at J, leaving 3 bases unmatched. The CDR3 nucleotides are TGCAGCGTTGGACAGGGGGGAGATCAGCCCCAGCATTTT. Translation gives CSVGQGGDQPQHF.

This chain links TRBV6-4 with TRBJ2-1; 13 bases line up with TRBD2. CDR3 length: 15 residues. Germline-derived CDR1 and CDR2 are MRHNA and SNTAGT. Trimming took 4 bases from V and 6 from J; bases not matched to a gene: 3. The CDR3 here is CASSGGTSGINEQFF. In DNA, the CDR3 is TGTGCCAGCAGTGGGGGGACTAGCGGGATCAATGAGCAGTTCTTC.

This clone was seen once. Written as DNA, the CDR3 is TGTGCCAGCAGCTTGGGACTAGCGGGAGGGCCGCGTGAGCAGTTCTTC. Translated, it gives CASSLGLAGGPREQFF. The chain links TRBV5-6 to TRBJ2-1, with 14 bases fitting TRBD2. Germline V lookup: CDR1 SGHDT, CDR2 YYEEEE. This CDR3 comprises 16 residues. The junction had 5 bases not matched to a gene; V was cut back by 0 bases and J by 9 bases.

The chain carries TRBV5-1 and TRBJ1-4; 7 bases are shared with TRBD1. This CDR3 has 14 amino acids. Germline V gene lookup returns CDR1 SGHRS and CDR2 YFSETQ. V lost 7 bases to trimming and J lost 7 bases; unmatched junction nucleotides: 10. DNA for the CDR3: TGCGCCAGCGGCCAGGGGGGCGGACTTGAAAAACTGTTTTTT. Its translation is CASGQGGGLEKLFF.

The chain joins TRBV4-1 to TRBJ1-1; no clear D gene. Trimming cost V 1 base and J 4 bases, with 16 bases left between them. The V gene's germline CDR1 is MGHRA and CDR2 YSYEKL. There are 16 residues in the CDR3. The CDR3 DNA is TGCGCCAGCAGCCAAGTAGTAACCGGGAAGAGCACTGAAGCTTTCTTT. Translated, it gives CASSQVVTGKSTEAFF.

CDR3 bases: TGTGCCAGCTCAACGGGCCAAGGGGTAGAGACCCAGTACTTC. Translating it yields CASSTGQGVETQYF. The V call is TRBV18, the J call TRBJ2-5; weak D call: TRBD1 (5 bases). Trimming stripped 5 bases from V and 4 bases from J, with 14 bases between. The CDR3 spans 14 residues. Germline V gene lookup returns CDR1 KGHSH and CDR2 LQKENI.

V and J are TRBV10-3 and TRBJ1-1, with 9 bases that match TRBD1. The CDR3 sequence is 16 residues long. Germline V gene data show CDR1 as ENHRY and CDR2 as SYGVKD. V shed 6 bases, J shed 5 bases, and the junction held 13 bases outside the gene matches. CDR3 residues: CAIRSHRDREETEAFF. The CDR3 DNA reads TGTGCCATCAGATCACACCGGGACAGGGAAGAGACTGAAGCTTTCTTT.

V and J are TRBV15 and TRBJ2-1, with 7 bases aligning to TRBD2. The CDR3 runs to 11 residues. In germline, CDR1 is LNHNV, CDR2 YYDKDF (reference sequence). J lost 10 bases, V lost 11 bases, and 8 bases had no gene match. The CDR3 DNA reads TGTGCCGTGTCTAGCGGAGTGGAGCAGTTCTTC. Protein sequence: CAVSSGVEQFF.

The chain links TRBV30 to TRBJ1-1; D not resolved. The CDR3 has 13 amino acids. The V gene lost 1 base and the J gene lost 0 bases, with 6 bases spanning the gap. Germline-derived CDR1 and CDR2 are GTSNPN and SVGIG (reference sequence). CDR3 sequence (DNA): TGTGCCTGGAGTGGCAGTATGAACACTGAAGCTTTCTTT. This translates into CAWSGSMNTEAFF.

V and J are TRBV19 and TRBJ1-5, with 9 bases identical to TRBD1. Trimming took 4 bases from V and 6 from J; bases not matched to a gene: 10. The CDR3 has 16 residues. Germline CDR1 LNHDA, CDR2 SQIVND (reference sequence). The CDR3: CASSNGQGIKSQPQHF. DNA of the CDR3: TGTGCCAGTAGTAACGGACAGGGGATCAAGTCTCAGCCCCAGCATTTT. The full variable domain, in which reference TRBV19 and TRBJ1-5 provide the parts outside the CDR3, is DGGITQSPKYLFRKEGQNVTLSCEQNLNHDAMYWYRQDPGQGLRLIYYSQIVNDFQKGDIAEGYSVSREKKESFPLTVTSAQKNPTAFYLCASSNGQGIKSQPQHFGDGTRLSIL.

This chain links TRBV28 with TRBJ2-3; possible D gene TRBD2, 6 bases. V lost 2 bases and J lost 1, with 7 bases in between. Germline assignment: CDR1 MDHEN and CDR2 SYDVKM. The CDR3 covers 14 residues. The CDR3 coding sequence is TGTGCCAGCAGTTTAGCGGGACGCACAGATACGCAGTATTTT. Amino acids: CASSLAGRTDTQYF.